These 23 T cell receptor beta chains came from one sample sequenced in a study of T cells in Graves' hyperthyroidism and ophthalmopathy (dated by TCRdb to between 2019 and 2020). Library preparation used multiplex PCR. Reads for this sample came from an Illumina HiSeq 2000. Amplification of TCR beta CDR3 regions was carried out from RNA transcripts. The first round of RT-PCR for the TCR CDR3 was performed with the HTBI primer set and the Qiagen OneStep RT-PCR kit. The public reads were quality trimmed at Q25 with fastp and then assembled into clones with MiXCR by TCRdb, keeping productive beta chains. Each entry merges the rows of one CDR3 protein and shows their most common DNA and genes. Counted in this sample were under 400,000 distinct CDR3 sequences; around 16% of them appeared once. The ten top clones hold 33% of the sample. Sequenced input: blood. These receptors came from a man aged 30-40 years with Graves' hyperthyroidism.

This clonotype appeared many times. The CDR3 DNA reads as TGCAGCGTTGAAGCCGGTTTGGTAGAGACCCAGTACTTC. Encoded protein: CSVEAGLVETQYF. The chain joins TRBV29-1 to TRBJ2-5; unclear D gene. The ends were cut back, 1 base at V and 4 bases at J, with 10 bases in the middle. Germline lookup yields CDR1 SQVTM and CDR2 ANQGSEA. This CDR3 is built from 13 residues.

Notes on this clonotype: A much more abundant neighbour one base away suggests this may be a read error. As DNA, the CDR3 is TGTGCCAGCAGTGACGGACAGGGGGCGTACACGGTTTACTTC. Translating it yields CASSDGQGAYTVYF. The chain couples TRBV6-1 to TRBJ2-5; TRBD1 matches 11 bases. V was pared by 3 bases and J by 14 bases, with 11 bases of the junction left unmatched. From germline, CDR1 is MNHNS and CDR2 SASEGT. CDR3 length: 14 amino acids.

This clonotype was picked up many times. The rearrangement uses TRBV28 and TRBJ2-7; D remains unclear. The CDR3 extends over 16 amino acids. V gave up 4 bases and J gave up 2 bases, with 18 bases separating them. Germline loops: CDR1 MDHEN, CDR2 SYDVKM. The CDR3 sequence: CASSSLLFSLTYEQYF. The CDR3 bases are TGTGCCAGCAGTTCTTTATTATTCTCGTTAACCTACGAGCAGTACTTC.

At least ten counts were recorded for this clonotype. The V call is TRBV2, the J call TRBJ2-7; a weak D match, TRBD1 (6 bases). From germline, CDR1 is SNHLY and CDR2 FYNNEI. The CDR3 has 15 amino acids. The ends were cut back, 4 bases at V and 4 bases at J, with 17 bases in the middle. CDR3 in DNA: TGTGCCAGCAGTGGCCAGGGGCGTTCTGGGTACGAGCAGTACTTC. Translating gives CASSGQGRSGYEQYF. The whole variable domain, remainder taken from reference TRBV2 and TRBJ2-7, is EPEVTQTPSHQVTQMGQEVILRCVPISNHLYFYWYRQILGQKVEFLVSFYNNEISEKSEIFDDQFSVERPDGSNFTLKIRSTKLEDSAMYFCASSGQGRSGYEQYFGPGTRLTVT.

The rearrangement uses TRBV10-2 and TRBJ2-7; D is perhaps TRBD1 (5 bases). Trimming removed 6 bases from V and 3 bases from J, with 9 bases in between. The length of the CDR3 is 12 residues. Germline CDR1 reads WSHSY; CDR2 reads SAAADI. CDR3 bases: TGCGCCAGCAGAGACAGCCACTACGAGCAGTACTTC. This codes for CASRDSHYEQYF.

The chain carries TRBV11-2 and TRBJ2-2; 9 bases agree with TRBD2. Germline V gene data show CDR1 as SGHAT and CDR2 as FQNNGV. The CDR3 totals 17 residues. V was clipped by 4 bases and J by 4 bases; unmatched bases: 10. Here the CDR3 reads CASSSGGSGRFTGELFF. The CDR3 DNA sequence: TGTGCCAGCAGCTCGGGGGGTAGCGGGAGATTCACCGGGGAGCTGTTTTTT.

Comment on this clonotype: The conserved closing phenylalanine or tryptophan is absent in this CDR3, likely reflecting a read error. This chain links TRBV28 with TRBJ1-1; D is undetermined. Trimming pared 4 bases from V and 9 bases from J, leaving 18 bases between. Germline CDR1 MDHEN, CDR2 SYDVKM. This CDR3 is built from 14 residues. Here the CDR3 DNA reads TGTGCCAGCAGTTCCCCGGAGTTCCCGCAAAAAGCTTTCCTT. Translated: CASSSPEFPQKAFL.

Ten or more counts support this clonotype. The V gene is TRBV18, the J gene TRBJ2-3, with 9 bases that match TRBD2. The CDR3 has 17 amino acids. CDR1 and CDR2 from the germline V gene are KGHSH and LQKENI. The V and J ends lost 2 bases and 0 bases, in that order; junction bases with no gene match: 6. CDR3 sequence: CASSPSTSGTSTDTQYF. CDR3 coding DNA: TGTGCCAGCTCACCATCGACTAGCGGAACAAGCACAGATACGCAGTATTTT.

There are a few counts of this clonotype. J is TRBJ2-7 and V is TRBV5-6, with 7 bases identical to TRBD2. V lost 6 bases to trimming and J lost 0 bases; unmatched junction nucleotides: 12. The CDR3 runs 16 residues. Germline CDR1 is SGHDT and CDR2 is YYEEEE. CDR3 DNA: TGTGCCAGCACCCCTCTGGCGGGGGACCCCTCCTACGAGCAGTACTTC. Encoded protein: CASTPLAGDPSYEQYF.

This clonotype was counted ten times or more. The chain links TRBV20-1 to TRBJ2-2; D gene uncertain. Trimming took off 3 bases at V and 8 bases at J, with 7 bases between the two ends. The CDR3 runs 11 residues. CDR1 is DFQATT, CDR2 SNEGSKA, per germline (reference sequence). As DNA, the CDR3 is TGCAGTGCTAGCCCTTTGGGGGAGCTGTTTTTT. Translation: CSASPLGELFF.

This clonotype was counted many times. The V call is TRBV28, the J call TRBJ2-7, with 13 bases fitting TRBD2. V shed 6 bases and J 4 bases; nucleotides not matched to a gene: 9. This CDR3 has 16 amino acids. CDR1 and CDR2 (germline): MDHEN, SYDVKM. CDR3 bases: TGTGCCAGCAGGACCCTTACTAGCGGGAGGGTGTACGAGCAGTACTTC. Protein: CASRTLTSGRVYEQYF. The full variable domain, its missing parts supplied by reference TRBV28 and TRBJ2-7, is DVKVTQSSRYLVKRTGEKVFLECVQDMDHENMFWYRQDPGLGLRLIYFSYDVKMKEKGDIPEGYSVSREKKERFSLILESASTNQTSMYLCASRTLTSGRVYEQYFGPGTRLTVT.

The chain joins TRBV19 to TRBJ1-5, with a possible D match to TRBD1 (5 bases). The CDR3 runs 17 residues. V dropped 8 bases and J dropped 0 bases, with 20 bases sitting between them. The V gene's germline CDR1 is LNHDA and CDR2 SQIVND (reference sequence). In DNA form, the CDR3 reads TGTGCCAGTGCCCAGGGAGTAATGCGGTATAGCAATCAGCCCCAGCATTTT. This encodes CASAQGVMRYSNQPQHF.

J is TRBJ2-6 and V is TRBV5-1; tentatively, D is TRBD1 (6 bases). Germline V gives CDR1 SGHRS, CDR2 YFSETQ. The CDR3 loop spans 17 amino acids. Trimming cost V 0 bases and J 0 bases, with 10 bases left between them. The CDR3 region is CASSLEDSLSGANVLTF. DNA of the CDR3: TGCGCCAGCAGCTTGGAGGACAGCCTCTCTGGGGCCAACGTCCTGACTTTC.

This chain connects TRBV6-1 to TRBJ2-1, with a weak D call TRBD1 (5 bases). Germline values: CDR1 MNHNS, CDR2 SASEGT. The CDR3 spans 14 residues. V lost 5 bases to trimming and J lost 2 bases, with 10 bases between them. The DNA for the CDR3 is TGTGCCAGCAGTATCAGGGTAACCTACAATGAGCAGTTCTTC. Translating gives CASSIRVTYNEQFF.

This clonotype was found many times. The chain has TRBV11-2 and TRBJ2-5; 9 nucleotides match TRBD2. The length of the CDR3 is 18 residues. J lost 1 base, V lost 1 base, and 10 bases had no gene match. CDR1 is SGHAT, CDR2 FQNNGV, per germline. CDR3 in amino acids: CASSLGGRVAGAQETQYF. CDR3 DNA: TGTGCCAGCAGCTTAGGGGGGAGGGTAGCGGGAGCCCAAGAGACCCAGTACTTC.

This chain uses TRBV19 with TRBJ2-2; TRBD2 might be the D (5 bases). Germline-derived CDR1 and CDR2 are LNHDA and SQIVND (reference sequence). V dropped 6 bases and J dropped 4 bases, with 12 bases sitting between them. The CDR3 runs 14 residues. CDR3 coding DNA: TGTGCCAGTAGACCAGCGGAACCCACCGGGGAGCTGTTTTTT. Translation: CASRPAEPTGELFF.

Comments on this clonotype: At one end the junction does not follow the germline gene, possibly because of a read error. V usage is TRBV20-1 and J usage is TRBJ1-2; D possibly corresponds to TRBD1 (5 bases). The CDR3 consists of 11 residues. CDR1 and CDR2 from the germline V gene are DFQATT and SNEGSKA (reference sequence). CDR3 sequence: CCAKTRAAYTF. CDR3 nucleotides: TGCTGTGCTAAAACCAGGGCTGCCTACACCTTC.

The rearrangement links TRBV27 to TRBJ1-5, with D tentatively TRBD1 (5 bases). Trimming removed 4 bases from V and 3 bases from J, with 7 bases in between. CDR3 length: 13 residues. Germline V gene data show CDR1 as MNHEY and CDR2 as SMNVEV (reference sequence). The CDR3: CASSSRDNQPQHF. CDR3 DNA: TGTGCCAGCAGTTCCAGGGACAATCAGCCCCAGCATTTT.

The chain recombines TRBV24-1 with TRBJ2-1; 7 bases match TRBD2. Germline V CDR1 and CDR2: KGHDR, SFDVKD. The CDR3 runs to 15 residues. The V segment lost 1 base and the J segment 4 bases; nucleotides outside the gene matches: 3. CDR3 residues: CATSDFRREYNEQFF. The DNA for the CDR3 is TGTGCCACCAGTGATTTTAGGCGGGAGTACAATGAGCAGTTCTTC.

The chain joins TRBV2 to TRBJ2-1; TRBD2 aligns across 9 bases. The CDR3 covers 14 residues. The germline V gene has CDR1 SNHLY and CDR2 FYNNEI. Losses at the gene ends were 6 bases for V and 8 bases for J; bases not matched to a gene: 8. The CDR3 DNA is TGTGCCAGCAGGCTCTCTTCTAGCGGGGATGAGCAGTTCTTC. As protein: CASRLSSSGDEQFF.

This clonotype appeared a few times. The chain is built from TRBV9 and TRBJ2-7; TRBD1 might be the D (5 bases). CDR1 and CDR2 (germline): SGDLS, YYNGEE. V gave up 0 bases and J gave up 5 bases, with 15 bases separating them. The CDR3 is made up of 15 amino acids. CDR3 residues: CASSVAWGSADEQYF. The CDR3 bases are TGTGCCAGCAGCGTAGCATGGGGCTCCGCTGACGAGCAGTACTTC.

This clonotype was found many times. The J gene is TRBJ2-2, the V gene TRBV6-1; 10 bases align to TRBD1. This CDR3 contains 14 residues. CDR1 and CDR2 (germline): MNHNS, SASEGT. With 5 bases clipped from V and 5 bases from J, the junction kept 2 bases outside the gene matches. In nucleotides, the CDR3 is TGTGCCAGCAGTTTGGACAGGGGGACCGGGGAGCTGTTTTTT. Translation: CASSLDRGTGELFF.

This clonotype was counted ten times or more. This rearrangement joins TRBV20-1 to TRBJ2-1, with D perhaps given as TRBD1 or TRBD2 (5 bases each). Germline V gene data show CDR1 as DFQATT and CDR2 as SNEGSKA (reference sequence). The CDR3 sequence is 14 residues long. Trimming removed 6 bases at V and 5 bases at J, with 17 bases between. The CDR3 DNA reads TGCAGTGCGAGTGATTTGGGGGACGACAATGAGCAGTTCTTC. It is translated as CSASDLGDDNEQFF.